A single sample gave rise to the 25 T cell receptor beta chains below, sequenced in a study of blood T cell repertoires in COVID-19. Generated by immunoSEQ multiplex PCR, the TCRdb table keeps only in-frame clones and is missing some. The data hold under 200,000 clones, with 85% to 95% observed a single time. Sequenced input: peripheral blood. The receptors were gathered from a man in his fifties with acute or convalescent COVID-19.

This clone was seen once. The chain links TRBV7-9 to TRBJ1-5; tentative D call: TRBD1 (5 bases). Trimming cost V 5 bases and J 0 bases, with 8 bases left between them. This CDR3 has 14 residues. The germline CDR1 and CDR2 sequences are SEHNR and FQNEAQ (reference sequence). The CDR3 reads CASSVTDSNQPQHF. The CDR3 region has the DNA TGTGCCAGCAGCGTGACAGATAGCAATCAGCCCCAGCATTTT. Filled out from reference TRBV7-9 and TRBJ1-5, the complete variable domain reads DTGVSQNPRHKITKRGQNVTFRCDPISEHNRLYWYRQTLGQGPEFLTYFQNEAQLEKSRLLSDRFSAERPKGSFSTLEIQRTEQGDSAMYLCASSVTDSNQPQHFGDGTRLSIL.

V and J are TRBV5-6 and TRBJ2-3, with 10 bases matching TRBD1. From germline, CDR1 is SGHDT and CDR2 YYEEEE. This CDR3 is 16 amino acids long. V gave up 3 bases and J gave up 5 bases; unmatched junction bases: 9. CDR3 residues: CASSSRDRGARDTQYF. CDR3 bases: TGTGCCAGCAGCTCCCGGGACAGGGGTGCTAGAGATACGCAGTATTTT.

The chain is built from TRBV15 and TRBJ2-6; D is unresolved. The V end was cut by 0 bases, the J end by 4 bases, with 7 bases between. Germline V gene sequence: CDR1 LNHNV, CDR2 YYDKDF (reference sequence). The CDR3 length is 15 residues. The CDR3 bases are TGTGCCACCAGCAGAGACGTTGTCGGGGCCAACGTCCTGACTTTC. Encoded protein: CATSRDVVGANVLTF.

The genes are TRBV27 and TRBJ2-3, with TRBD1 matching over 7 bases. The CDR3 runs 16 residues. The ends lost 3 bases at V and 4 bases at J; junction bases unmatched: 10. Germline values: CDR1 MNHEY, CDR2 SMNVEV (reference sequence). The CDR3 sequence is CASSFHLTGFSDTQYF. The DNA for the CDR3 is TGTGCCAGCAGTTTCCACCTGACAGGGTTTTCAGATACGCAGTATTTT.

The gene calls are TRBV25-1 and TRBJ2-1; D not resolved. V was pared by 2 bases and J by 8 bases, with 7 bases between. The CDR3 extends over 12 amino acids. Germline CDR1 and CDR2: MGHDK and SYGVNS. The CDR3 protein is CASSEGVHEQFF. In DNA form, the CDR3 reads TGTGCCAGCAGTGAAGGAGTCCATGAGCAGTTCTTC.

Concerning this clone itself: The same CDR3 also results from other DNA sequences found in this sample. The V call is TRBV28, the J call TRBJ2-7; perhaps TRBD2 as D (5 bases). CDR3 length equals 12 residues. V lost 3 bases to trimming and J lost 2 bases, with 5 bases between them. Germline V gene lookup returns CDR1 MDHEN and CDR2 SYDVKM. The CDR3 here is CASSLGAYEQYF. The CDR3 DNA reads TGTGCCAGCAGTTTGGGAGCCTACGAGCAGTACTTC.

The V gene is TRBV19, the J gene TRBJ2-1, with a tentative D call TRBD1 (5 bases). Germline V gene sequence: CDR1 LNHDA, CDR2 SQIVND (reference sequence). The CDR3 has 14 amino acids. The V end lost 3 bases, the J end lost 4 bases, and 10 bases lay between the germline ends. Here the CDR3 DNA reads TGTGCCAGTAGTATCATCGACAGTTACAATGAGCAGTTCTTC. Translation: CASSIIDSYNEQFF.

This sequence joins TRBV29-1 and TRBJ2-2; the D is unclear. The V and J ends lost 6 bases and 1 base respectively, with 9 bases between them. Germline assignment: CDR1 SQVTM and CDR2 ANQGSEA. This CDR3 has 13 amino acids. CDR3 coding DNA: TGCAGCGTACCTAATAAGAACACCGGGGAGCTGTTTTTT. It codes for CSVPNKNTGELFF.

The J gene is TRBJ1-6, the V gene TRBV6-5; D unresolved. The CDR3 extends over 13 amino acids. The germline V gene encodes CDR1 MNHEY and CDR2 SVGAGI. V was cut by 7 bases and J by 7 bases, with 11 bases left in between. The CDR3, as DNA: TGTGCCAGCATTAACGAGGGAAATTCACCCCTCCACTTT. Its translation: CASINEGNSPLHF.

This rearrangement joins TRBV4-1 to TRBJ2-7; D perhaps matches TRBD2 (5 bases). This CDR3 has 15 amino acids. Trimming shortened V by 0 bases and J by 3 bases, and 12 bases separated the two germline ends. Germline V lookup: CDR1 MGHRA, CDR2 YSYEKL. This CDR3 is CASSQEDYRYYEQYF. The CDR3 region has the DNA TGCGCCAGCAGCCAAGAAGACTACCGGTACTACGAGCAGTACTTC.

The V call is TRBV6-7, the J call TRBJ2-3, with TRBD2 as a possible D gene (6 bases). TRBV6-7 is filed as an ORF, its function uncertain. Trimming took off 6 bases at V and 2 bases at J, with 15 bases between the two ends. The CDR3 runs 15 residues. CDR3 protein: CASSTRREITDTQYF. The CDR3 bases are TGTGCCAGCAGCACCCGACGGGAGATCACAGATACGCAGTATTTT.

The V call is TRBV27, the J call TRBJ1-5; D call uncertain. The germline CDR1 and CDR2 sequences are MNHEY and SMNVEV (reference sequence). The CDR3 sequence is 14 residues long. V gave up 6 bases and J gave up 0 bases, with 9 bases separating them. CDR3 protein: CASSWRGSNQPQHF. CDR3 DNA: TGTGCCAGCAGCTGGCGGGGTAGCAATCAGCCCCAGCATTTT.

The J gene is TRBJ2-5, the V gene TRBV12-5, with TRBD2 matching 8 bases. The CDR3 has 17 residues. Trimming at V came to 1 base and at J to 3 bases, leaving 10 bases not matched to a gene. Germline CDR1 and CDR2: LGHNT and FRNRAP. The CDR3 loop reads CASGLAAGTSVEETQYF. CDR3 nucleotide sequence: TGTGCTAGTGGTTTGGCCGCGGGGACTAGTGTGGAAGAGACCCAGTACTTC. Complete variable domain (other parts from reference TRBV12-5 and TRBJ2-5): DARVTQTPRHKVTEMGQEVTMRCQPILGHNTVFWYRQTMMQGLELLAYFRNRAPLDDSGMPKDRFSAEMPDATLATLKIQPSEPRDSAVYFCASGLAAGTSVEETQYFGPGTRLLVL.

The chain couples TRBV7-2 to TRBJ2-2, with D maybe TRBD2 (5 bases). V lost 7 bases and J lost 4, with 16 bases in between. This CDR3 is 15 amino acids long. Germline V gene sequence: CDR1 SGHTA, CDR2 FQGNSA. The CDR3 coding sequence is TGTGCCAGCACCCTCCCGACTACTACCACCGGGGAGCTGTTTTTT. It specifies CASTLPTTTTGELFF.

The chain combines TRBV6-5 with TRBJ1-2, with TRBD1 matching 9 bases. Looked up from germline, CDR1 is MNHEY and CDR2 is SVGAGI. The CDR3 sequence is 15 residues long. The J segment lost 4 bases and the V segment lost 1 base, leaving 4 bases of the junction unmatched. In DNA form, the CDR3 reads TGTGCCAGCAGTTACTACAGGGGGCAGGGCTATGGCTACACCTTC. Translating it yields CASSYYRGQGYGYTF.

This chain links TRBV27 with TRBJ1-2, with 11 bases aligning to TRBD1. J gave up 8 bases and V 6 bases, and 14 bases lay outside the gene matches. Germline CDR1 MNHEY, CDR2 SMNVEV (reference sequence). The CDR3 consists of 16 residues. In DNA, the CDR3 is TGTGCCAGCAGCGTCGACATCGGACAGGGGGCGAGAGGCTACACCTTC. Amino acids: CASSVDIGQGARGYTF.

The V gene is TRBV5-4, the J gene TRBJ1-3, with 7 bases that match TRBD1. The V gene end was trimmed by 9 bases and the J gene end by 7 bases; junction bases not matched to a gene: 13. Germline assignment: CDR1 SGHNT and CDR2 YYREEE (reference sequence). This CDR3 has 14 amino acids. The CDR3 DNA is TGTGCCACCCAACAGGGGCTACGGAGGAACACCATATATTTT. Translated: CATQQGLRRNTIYF.

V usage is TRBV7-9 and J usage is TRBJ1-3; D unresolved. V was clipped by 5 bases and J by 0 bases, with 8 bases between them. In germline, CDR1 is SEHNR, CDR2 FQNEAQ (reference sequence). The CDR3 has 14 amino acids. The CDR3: CASSAKSSGNTIYF. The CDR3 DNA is TGTGCCAGCAGCGCGAAGAGCTCTGGAAACACCATATATTTT.

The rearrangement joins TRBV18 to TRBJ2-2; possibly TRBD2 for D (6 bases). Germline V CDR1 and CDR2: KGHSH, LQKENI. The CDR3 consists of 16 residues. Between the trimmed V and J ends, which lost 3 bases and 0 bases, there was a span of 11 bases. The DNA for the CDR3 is TGTGCCAGCTCACCTACCGGGACTTCGAACACCGGGGAGCTGTTTTTT. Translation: CASSPTGTSNTGELFF.

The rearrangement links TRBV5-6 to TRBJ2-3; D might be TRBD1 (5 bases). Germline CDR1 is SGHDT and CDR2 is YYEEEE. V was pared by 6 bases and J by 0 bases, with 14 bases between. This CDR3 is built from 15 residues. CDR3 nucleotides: TGTGCCAGCAAGCACCGACAGTCTAGCACAGATACGCAGTATTTT. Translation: CASKHRQSSTDTQYF. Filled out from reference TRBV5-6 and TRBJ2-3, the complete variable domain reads DAGVTQSPTHLIKTRGQQVTLRCSPKSGHDTVSWYQQALGQGPQFIFQYYEEEERQRGNFPDRFSGHQFPNYSSELNVNALLLGDSALYLCASKHRQSSTDTQYFGPGTRLTVL.

CDR3 sequence reads: CASSTRSSSFFFF. The DNA for the CDR3 is TGTGCCAGTAGCACAAGAAGTTCCAGTTTCTTTTTTTTT. The chain links TRBV19 to TRBJ1-4; no firm D call. This CDR3 region has 13 residues. Trimming took off 6 bases at V and 17 bases at J, with 22 bases between the two ends. Germline-derived CDR1 and CDR2 are LNHDA and SQIVND (reference sequence).

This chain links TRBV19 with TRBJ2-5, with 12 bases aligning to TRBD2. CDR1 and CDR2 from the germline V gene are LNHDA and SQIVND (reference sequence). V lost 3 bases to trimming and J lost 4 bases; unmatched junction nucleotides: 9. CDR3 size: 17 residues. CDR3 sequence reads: CASSIGLAGGPAETQYF. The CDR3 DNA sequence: TGTGCCAGTAGTATCGGCCTAGCGGGAGGGCCTGCAGAGACCCAGTACTTC.

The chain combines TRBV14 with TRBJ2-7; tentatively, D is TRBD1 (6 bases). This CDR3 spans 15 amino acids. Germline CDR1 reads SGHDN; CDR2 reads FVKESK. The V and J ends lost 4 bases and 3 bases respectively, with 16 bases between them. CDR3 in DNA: TGTGCCAGCAGCCCCCTCCAGGGGAGAAGCTACGAGCAGTACTTC. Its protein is CASSPLQGRSYEQYF.

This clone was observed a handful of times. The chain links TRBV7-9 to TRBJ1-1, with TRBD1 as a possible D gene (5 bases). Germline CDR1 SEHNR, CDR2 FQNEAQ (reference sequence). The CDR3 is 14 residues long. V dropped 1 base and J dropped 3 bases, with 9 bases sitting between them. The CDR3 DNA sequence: TGTGCCAGCAGCTTAGAACAGGCGGACACTGAAGCTTTCTTT. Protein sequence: CASSLEQADTEAFF.

As DNA, the CDR3 is TGTGCCTGGAGTCATCCGGGACAGACGCAAGAGACCCAGTACTTC. Translating it yields CAWSHPGQTQETQYF. The chain is built from TRBV30 and TRBJ2-5, with TRBD1 matching 7 bases. From germline, CDR1 is GTSNPN and CDR2 SVGIG (reference sequence). Losses at the gene ends were 2 bases for V and 2 bases for J; bases not matched to a gene: 8. The CDR3 is 15 residues long.